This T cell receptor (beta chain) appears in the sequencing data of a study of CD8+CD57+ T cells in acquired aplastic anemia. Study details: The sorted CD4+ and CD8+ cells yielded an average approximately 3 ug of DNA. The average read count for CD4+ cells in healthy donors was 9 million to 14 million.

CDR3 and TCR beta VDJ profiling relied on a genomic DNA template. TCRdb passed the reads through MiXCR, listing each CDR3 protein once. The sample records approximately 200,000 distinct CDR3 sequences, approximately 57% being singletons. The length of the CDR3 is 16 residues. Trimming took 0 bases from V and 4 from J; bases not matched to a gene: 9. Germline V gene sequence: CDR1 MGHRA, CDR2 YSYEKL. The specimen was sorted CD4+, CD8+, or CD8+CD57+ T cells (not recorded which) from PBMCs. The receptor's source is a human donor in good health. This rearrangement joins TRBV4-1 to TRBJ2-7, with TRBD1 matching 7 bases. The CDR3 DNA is TGCGCCAGCAGCCAAGAACAGACAGGGTTTGTATACGAGCAGTACTTC. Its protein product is CASSQEQTGFVYEQYF.